This is a list of T cell receptor beta chains from one sample in a study of resident and recirculating memory T cells in vitiligo. The table came from immunoSEQ multiplex PCR; TCRdb's copy has only in-frame clones and leaves some out. The sample has 40,000 to 50,000 clones, about 90% seen once. The sequenced material came from blood. These receptors all stem from a male donor with vitiligo. CDR3s include the opening cysteine and the closing phenylalanine or tryptophan. The D gene is left open where the match is weak. Where a row states a size, it is once, few, many or the class of an expanded clone; other rows omit it.

j_gene: TRBJ2-7; v_gene: TRBV7-9; abundance: -; d_gene: -; CDR3nt: TGTGCCAGCAGCTTAGCGCACAGGCCCTCCTACGAGCAGTACTTC; CDR3aa: CASSLAHRPSYEQYF
j_gene: TRBJ1-1; v_gene: TRBV7-2; abundance: -; d_gene: TRBD1; CDR3nt: TGTGCCAGCAGCTTAGCGGTGACAGGGTGGGAAGCTTTCTTT; CDR3aa: CASSLAVTGWEAFF
j_gene: TRBJ1-1; v_gene: TRBV6-6; abundance: once; d_gene: -; CDR3nt: TGTGCCAGCAGTCACAGGCTTTACACTGAAGCTTTCTTT; CDR3aa: CASSHRLYTEAFF
j_gene: TRBJ1-1; v_gene: TRBV28; abundance: few; d_gene: -; CDR3nt: TGTGCCAGCATGGAAGGGGGGGACGCTTTCTTT; CDR3aa: CASMEGGDAFF
j_gene: TRBJ1-1; v_gene: TRBV5-1; abundance: -; d_gene: TRBD1; CDR3nt: TGCGCCAGCAGCATGAACAGGGGGAGCACTGAAGCTTTCTTT; CDR3aa: CASSMNRGSTEAFF
j_gene: TRBJ2-3; v_gene: TRBV5-4; abundance: -; d_gene: -; CDR3nt: TGTGCCAGCAGTTTTAGGGGCCCAGATACGCAGTATTTT; CDR3aa: CASSFRGPDTQYF
j_gene: TRBJ1-1; v_gene: TRBV7-9; abundance: -; d_gene: -; CDR3nt: TGTGCCAGCAGCTTATTAGTCCCGGGGGAAGCTTTCTTT; CDR3aa: CASSLLVPGEAFF
j_gene: TRBJ2-7; v_gene: TRBV4-2; abundance: few; d_gene: -; CDR3nt: TGTGCCAGCAGCCAAGAGCTCGAGAGCTCCTACGAGCAGTACTTC; CDR3aa: CASSQELESSYEQYF
j_gene: TRBJ1-5; v_gene: TRBV6-1; abundance: -; d_gene: TRBD1; CDR3nt: TGTGCCAGCACAGGACAGGGGAATCAGCCCCAGCATTTT; CDR3aa: CASTGQGNQPQHF
j_gene: TRBJ2-7; v_gene: TRBV21-1; abundance: -; d_gene: -; CDR3nt: TGTGCCAGCAGCAAAAACAGCTCCTACGAGCAGTACTTC; CDR3aa: CASSKNSSYEQYF
j_gene: TRBJ1-1; v_gene: TRBV5-1; abundance: -; d_gene: -; CDR3nt: TGCGCCAGCAGCTTGGTAGGGAGACTGAACACTGAAGCTTTCTTT; CDR3aa: CASSLVGRLNTEAFF
j_gene: TRBJ1-6; v_gene: TRBV4-3; abundance: -; d_gene: TRBD1; CDR3nt: TGCGCCAGCAGCCAAGCAGGGGGTGGGAATTCACCCCTCCACTTT; CDR3aa: CASSQAGGGNSPLHF
j_gene: TRBJ2-7; v_gene: TRBV6-5; abundance: -; d_gene: -; CDR3nt: TGTGCCAGCAGATACACAGGGTCTCGCGAGCAGTACTTC; CDR3aa: CASRYTGSREQYF
j_gene: TRBJ2-3; v_gene: TRBV5-1; abundance: -; d_gene: TRBD2; CDR3nt: TGCGCCAGCAGCGTGACTAGCGGAAACACAGATACGCAGTATTTT; CDR3aa: CASSVTSGNTDTQYF
j_gene: TRBJ2-4; v_gene: TRBV7-8; abundance: -; d_gene: -; CDR3nt: TGTGCCAGCAGCTCCCCTCCGGGAGCCAAAAACATTCAGTACTTC; CDR3aa: CASSSPPGAKNIQYF
j_gene: TRBJ1-3; v_gene: TRBV5-4; abundance: -; d_gene: -; CDR3nt: TGTGCCAGCAGCTTGGACCCAGCTGGAAACACCATATATTTT; CDR3aa: CASSLDPAGNTIYF
j_gene: TRBJ1-1; v_gene: TRBV5-5; abundance: -; d_gene: -; CDR3nt: TGTGCCAGCAGCTTGGGCAGTTGGTCGGAGGAAGCTTTCTTT; CDR3aa: CASSLGSWSEEAFF
j_gene: TRBJ2-1; v_gene: TRBV9; abundance: -; d_gene: TRBD1; CDR3nt: TGTGCCAGCAGTTTGCGACAGGGCAGAGACAATGAGCAGTTCTTC; CDR3aa: CASSLRQGRDNEQFF
j_gene: TRBJ2-3; v_gene: TRBV4-3; abundance: -; d_gene: -; CDR3nt: TGCGCCAGCAGCCAGTCAGGGAGGCCCCCAGATACGCAGTATTTT; CDR3aa: CASSQSGRPPDTQYF
j_gene: TRBJ2-1; v_gene: TRBV2; abundance: -; d_gene: TRBD2; CDR3nt: TGTGCCAGCAGTGCCGGGACCGGGGGGGAGCAGTTCTTC; CDR3aa: CASSAGTGGEQFF
j_gene: TRBJ1-2; v_gene: TRBV30; abundance: -; d_gene: TRBD1; CDR3nt: TGTGCCTCTAAAGAACCGAGGGTAGGGACAGTCTATGGCTACACCTTC; CDR3aa: CASKEPRVGTVYGYTF
j_gene: TRBJ2-3; v_gene: TRBV7-3; abundance: -; d_gene: -; CDR3nt: TGTGCCAGCAGCTCCCTATCTCGGGGGGCACTCGATACGCAGTATTTT; CDR3aa: CASSSLSRGALDTQYF
j_gene: TRBJ2-5; v_gene: TRBV10-3; abundance: -; d_gene: TRBD2; CDR3nt: TGTGCCATCAGTGGCGGGACTAGCGTGGGGGAGACCCAGTACTTC; CDR3aa: CAISGGTSVGETQYF
j_gene: TRBJ1-4; v_gene: TRBV2; abundance: -; d_gene: TRBD1; CDR3nt: TGTGCCAGCAGCCCCGGACAGGGAACTAATGAAAAACTGTTTTTT; CDR3aa: CASSPGQGTNEKLFF
j_gene: TRBJ1-2; v_gene: TRBV19; abundance: -; d_gene: TRBD1; CDR3nt: TGTGCCAGTAGTATACATGCCGGGACAGGCTATGGCTACACCTTC; CDR3aa: CASSIHAGTGYGYTF
j_gene: TRBJ1-2; v_gene: TRBV27; abundance: -; d_gene: -; CDR3nt: TGTGCCAGCAGTTTATTCGGGGGCTATGGCTACACCTTC; CDR3aa: CASSLFGGYGYTF
j_gene: TRBJ2-4; v_gene: TRBV7-2; abundance: -; d_gene: -; CDR3nt: TGTGCCAGCAGTTCTTCTCCGGGTCCCGGGAACATTCAGTACTTC; CDR3aa: CASSSSPGPGNIQYF
j_gene: TRBJ2-3; v_gene: TRBV9; abundance: -; d_gene: -; CDR3nt: TGTGCCAGCAGCTATACCCATACGGGAGATACGCAGTATTTT; CDR3aa: CASSYTHTGDTQYF
j_gene: TRBJ2-5; v_gene: TRBV6-4; abundance: -; d_gene: TRBD2; CDR3nt: TGTGCCAGCAGTGAACTAGCGGGACAGACCCAGTACTTC; CDR3aa: CASSELAGQTQYF
j_gene: TRBJ1-4; v_gene: TRBV7-9; abundance: -; d_gene: -; CDR3nt: TGTGCCAGCAGCTTAGGGGCGGGGGCAACTAATGAAAAACTGTTTTTT; CDR3aa: CASSLGAGATNEKLFF
j_gene: TRBJ2-7; v_gene: TRBV5-6; abundance: -; d_gene: TRBD2; CDR3nt: TGTGCCAGCAGCTACCAGACTAGCGGGGGGGTCTACGAGCAGTACTTC; CDR3aa: CASSYQTSGGVYEQYF
j_gene: TRBJ1-5; v_gene: TRBV4-1; abundance: -; d_gene: -; CDR3nt: TGCGCCAGCAGCCAAGCCCCTCCGGGTAGCAATCAGCCCCAGCATTTT; CDR3aa: CASSQAPPGSNQPQHF
j_gene: TRBJ1-1; v_gene: TRBV27; abundance: -; d_gene: -; CDR3nt: TGTGCCAGCAGTTTAGCGGGAGATGAAGCTTTCTTT; CDR3aa: CASSLAGDEAFF
j_gene: TRBJ2-7; v_gene: TRBV9; abundance: medium-sized; d_gene: TRBD2; CDR3nt: TGTGCCAGCAGCGTAGGCGGGGGGCTGGGCGAGCAGTACTTC; CDR3aa: CASSVGGGLGEQYF
j_gene: TRBJ2-5; v_gene: TRBV6-1; abundance: -; d_gene: -; CDR3nt: TGTGCCAGCAAAGGGGGACAAGAGACCCAGTACTTC; CDR3aa: CASKGGQETQYF
j_gene: TRBJ1-6; v_gene: TRBV4-2; abundance: -; d_gene: -; CDR3nt: TGTGCCAGCAGCCAAGGGGTGGGCAATTCACCCCTCCACTTT; CDR3aa: CASSQGVGNSPLHF
j_gene: TRBJ2-5; v_gene: TRBV5-5; abundance: -; d_gene: -; CDR3nt: TGTGCCAGCAGACCGGCGGGACAAGAGACCCAGTACTTC; CDR3aa: CASRPAGQETQYF
j_gene: TRBJ1-1; v_gene: TRBV30; abundance: -; d_gene: -; CDR3nt: TGTGCCTGGAGTGGACAGGCCGGCACTGAAGCTTTCTTT; CDR3aa: CAWSGQAGTEAFF
j_gene: TRBJ2-7; v_gene: TRBV7-9; abundance: -; d_gene: -; CDR3nt: TGTGCCAGCAGCTTAAGTGGAGGAAGCGCCTCCTACGAGCAGTACTTC; CDR3aa: CASSLSGGSASYEQYF
j_gene: TRBJ1-2; v_gene: TRBV18; abundance: -; d_gene: -; CDR3nt: TGTGCCAGCTCAATCTCGTCCGTCGACTATGGCTACACCTTC; CDR3aa: CASSISSVDYGYTF
j_gene: TRBJ2-7; v_gene: TRBV18; abundance: -; d_gene: -; CDR3nt: TGTGCCAGCTCACCAACTTCGGGTATCTCCTACGAGCAGTACTTC; CDR3aa: CASSPTSGISYEQYF
j_gene: TRBJ2-1; v_gene: TRBV6-5; abundance: -; d_gene: TRBD2; CDR3nt: TGTGCCAGCAGTTATAGCGGGGGCGCCTACAATGAGCAGTTCTTC; CDR3aa: CASSYSGGAYNEQFF
j_gene: TRBJ2-3; v_gene: TRBV13; abundance: -; d_gene: -; CDR3nt: TGTGCCAGCAGTTCCGCAGGGGAGGGTCGGACCGCAGATACGCAGTATTTT; CDR3aa: CASSSAGEGRTADTQYF
j_gene: TRBJ2-1; v_gene: TRBV9; abundance: -; d_gene: TRBD2; CDR3nt: TGTGCCAGCAGCCCCCGGGGTAGCGGGGGACATTACAATGAGCAGTTCTTC; CDR3aa: CASSPRGSGGHYNEQFF
j_gene: TRBJ2-7; v_gene: TRBV6-1; abundance: -; d_gene: TRBD1; CDR3nt: TGTGCCAGCAGTGAAGGACAGGGACACTACGAGCAGTACTTC; CDR3aa: CASSEGQGHYEQYF
j_gene: TRBJ2-3; v_gene: TRBV11-2; abundance: -; d_gene: TRBD1; CDR3nt: TGTGCCAGCAGCTTAGGGACAGGGCACACAGATACGCAGTATTTT; CDR3aa: CASSLGTGHTDTQYF
j_gene: TRBJ1-2; v_gene: TRBV19; abundance: -; d_gene: -; CDR3nt: TGTGCCAGTAGTATCGGGAGGATGTCCCATCACCGCTTC; CDR3aa: CASSIGRMSHHRF
j_gene: TRBJ2-7; v_gene: TRBV6-6; abundance: -; d_gene: TRBD1; CDR3nt: TGTGCCAGCTCAAACGACAGGGCGTACGAGCAGTACTTC; CDR3aa: CASSNDRAYEQYF
j_gene: TRBJ2-1; v_gene: TRBV11-3; abundance: -; d_gene: -; CDR3nt: TGTGCCAGCAGCTTGACCATCGGGGGAGGATACAATGAGCAGTTCTTC; CDR3aa: CASSLTIGGGYNEQFF
j_gene: TRBJ2-2; v_gene: TRBV5-1; abundance: once; d_gene: -; CDR3nt: TGCGCCAGCAGCTCTCAGGGCGCCGGGGAGCTGTTTTTT; CDR3aa: CASSSQGAGELFF
j_gene: TRBJ2-6; v_gene: TRBV18; abundance: -; d_gene: -; CDR3nt: TGTGCCAGCTCACCACTCTCTCGGTTGGGGGCCAACGTCCTGACTTTC; CDR3aa: CASSPLSRLGANVLTF
j_gene: TRBJ1-1; v_gene: TRBV5-6; abundance: once; d_gene: -; CDR3nt: TGTGCCAGCAGCAATGGTAGGGGCTTCACTGAAGCTTTCTTT; CDR3aa: CASSNGRGFTEAFF
j_gene: TRBJ2-5; v_gene: TRBV30; abundance: -; d_gene: TRBD1; CDR3nt: TGTGCCTGGAGCGACAGGGGGTCTTGGGAGACCCAGTACTTC; CDR3aa: CAWSDRGSWETQYF